The clone carrying this TCR beta chain was counted many times. Its antigen is not known. Germline V gene sequence: CDR1 MDHEN, CDR2 SYDVKM. The CDR3 loop spans 15 amino acids. The V gene lost 3 bases and the J gene lost 4 bases, with 12 bases spanning the gap. Alpha and beta constant-region primers primed reverse transcription of 400 to 650 ng RNA. Using multiplexing indices, alpha and beta chain libraries were generated apart by chain-specific third strand synthesis. TCRdb re-derived calls from the 5' RACE reads in MiXCR, one entry per CDR3 protein. This table holds more than 15,000 distinct CDR3 sequences, 5% to 6.5% found once. This record belongs to a study of HIV-infected patients and healthy controls. Regarding the study as a whole: HIV-associated CDR3 frequencies dropped significantly during therapy; CMV-associated ones, mostly rising, changed nonsignificantly.

Whole blood was used without fractionation, so all unsorted peripheral T cells were included. Roughly nine uninfected healthy donors were sampled as controls, several sampled twice around three months apart. The receptor's source is an adult in good health. J is TRBJ2-2 and V is TRBV28; D is perhaps TRBD2 (5 bases). The source material was blood. For the CDR3, the DNA is TGTGCCAGCAGTTTCGGTACAGCGGTCACCGGGGAGCTGTTTTTT. This translates into CASSFGTAVTGELFF.